The TCR beta chain described here comes from a study of T cells expressing NK-cell markers. Study as a whole: One of eight sequenced donors was HCMV-seronegative; the other seven were seropositive.

5'RACE template switching built TCR beta cDNA with unique molecular identifiers. TCRdb reworked the 5' RACE reads into one entry per CDR3 protein, no DNA. The sample's table shows roughly 180,000 distinct CDR3 sequences. The CDR3 is 17 residues long. CDR1 DFQATT and CDR2 SNEGSKA come from the germline V gene (reference sequence). About this clonotype: Its antigen is not known.

Findings of the study overall: These same clonotypes (in several donors) also led the CD3+CD56-NKG2C+ fraction.

Material: blood T cells: a sorted CD56 or NKG2C T cell subset, CD4+ or CD8+ T cells, or bulk PBMC T cells (not recorded which). The receptor was isolated from a man between 18 and 69 years old in good health. The chain carries TRBV20-1 and TRBJ2-3; TCRdb calls TRBD2, which cannot be checked without DNA. The CDR3: CSAKALLGDALADTQYF.